These 14 T cell receptor beta chains share one sample of origin, sequenced in a study of T-cell reconstitution after alpha-beta-depleted transplantation in children (TCRdb year 2016). Libraries were prepared through PCR. Sequencing took place on an Illumina HiSeq 2500. TCR libraries were prepared with molecular barcoding, using unique molecular identifiers to normalize TCRbeta repertoire quantification. TCRdb applied fastp at Q25 and MiXCR to the public reads, then kept only in-frame beta chains. CDR3 protein sequences are deduplicated, and each keeps its most common genes and DNA. This sample lists some 830,000 distinct CDR3 sequences; less than 20% were detected once. The ten top clones hold roughly 5% of the sample. In the paper's terms, the treatment or condition label means: allogeneic hematopoietic cell transplantation with graft depleted of TCRalphabeta T cells and CD19 B cells. The sample in question was PBMCs, mostly from graft donor cells, obtained 360 days after TCRalphabeta/CD19-depleted stem cell transplant. The receptors were sampled from a male patient under 18 who had a stem cell transplant for acute lymphoblastic leukemia, so the T cells may come from the graft donor.

This clonotype has a handful of counts. V usage is TRBV2 and J usage is TRBJ2-7; D is undetermined. Germline assignment: CDR1 SNHLY and CDR2 FYNNEI. V dropped 5 bases and J dropped 7 bases, with 9 bases sitting between them. The CDR3 runs 11 residues. In DNA form, the CDR3 reads TGTGCCAGCAGTCACTCGCGAGAGCAGTACTTC. Protein product: CASSHSREQYF.

This clonotype was counted between two and nine times. The chain has TRBV4-1 and TRBJ1-2; tentative D call: TRBD1 (5 bases). This CDR3 has 14 residues. V was shortened by 0 bases and J by 6 bases, with 11 bases between the two germline ends. Germline V gives CDR1 MGHRA, CDR2 YSYEKL. CDR3 loop: CASSQEWVQDGYTF. The CDR3 DNA reads TGCGCCAGCAGCCAAGAATGGGTACAGGATGGCTACACCTTC.

The rearrangement joins TRBV14 to TRBJ2-1; the match to TRBD2 covers 8 bases. The CDR3 runs to 16 residues. Germline V gene lookup returns CDR1 SGHDN and CDR2 FVKESK. Trimming at V came to 1 base and at J to 1 base, leaving 3 bases not matched to a gene. CDR3 coding DNA: TGTGCCAGCAGCCAAGGAGCGGGAGCTTCCTACAATGAGCAGTTCTTC. It codes for CASSQGAGASYNEQFF.

CDR3 sequence reads: CASSSLRRGNSYEQYF. The CDR3 DNA reads as TGTGCCAGCAGTTCCCTCCGGCGGGGAAACTCCTACGAGCAGTACTTC. The chain employs TRBV27 and TRBJ2-7, with a tentative D call TRBD2 (6 bases). Germline-derived CDR1 and CDR2 are MNHEY and SMNVEV (reference sequence). CDR3 size: 16 residues. Trimming shortened V by 4 bases and J by 0 bases, and 16 bases separated the two germline ends.

A few counts support this clonotype. The J gene is TRBJ2-7, the V gene TRBV12-3 or TRBV12-4; D might be TRBD2 (6 bases). This CDR3 contains 15 residues. V was pared by 3 bases and J by 0 bases, with 12 bases between. CDR3 amino acids: CASSFSGGISYEQYF. DNA for the CDR3: TGTGCCAGCAGTTTTAGCGGCGGGATCTCCTACGAGCAGTACTTC.

Comments on this clonotype: This may come from a read error, since a much larger clone is one base off. This chain uses TRBV10-2 with TRBJ2-5, with D possibly TRBD1 on 7 matching bases. Between the trimmed V and J ends, which lost 5 bases and 9 bases, there was a span of 19 bases. The CDR3 extends over 14 amino acids. The V gene's germline CDR1 is WSHSY and CDR2 SAAADI. The CDR3 region has the DNA TGCGCCAGCAGTCCTTCGACAGGGTGGGAGGCCCAGTACTTC. The encoded protein is CASSPSTGWEAQYF.

This clonotype was seen ten or more times. This chain joins TRBV12-3 or TRBV12-4 and TRBJ1-5; perhaps TRBD1 as D (6 bases). The CDR3 length is 13 residues. Trimming removed 2 bases at V and 8 bases at J, with 10 bases between. CDR3 amino acids: CASSLWGRKPQHF. As DNA, the CDR3 is TGTGCCAGCAGTTTATGGGGGCGTAAGCCCCAGCATTTT.

The chain couples TRBV18 to TRBJ2-5; no reliable D call. CDR1 is KGHSH, CDR2 LQKENI, per germline. The CDR3 contains 11 residues. V was cut by 3 bases and J by 10 bases, with 9 bases left in between. The CDR3 nucleotides are TGTGCCAGCTCACCGTCGAGAGACCAGTACTTC. Protein: CASSPSRDQYF.

In its sample, this clonotype was seen a few times. The chain uses TRBV20-1 and TRBJ2-7; D ambiguous. The CDR3 contains 13 residues. Per the germline V gene, CDR1 is DFQATT and CDR2 is SNEGSKA (reference sequence). V lost 5 bases, J lost 0 bases, and 11 bases lay in between. The CDR3 region is CSAPLRSSYEQYF. Written as DNA, the CDR3 is TGCAGTGCTCCATTAAGGAGCTCCTACGAGCAGTACTTC.

This clonotype appeared a few times. The rearrangement uses TRBV10-3 and TRBJ2-5; the D gene is possibly TRBD1 (7 bases). The germline V gene has CDR1 ENHRY and CDR2 SYGVKD. CDR3 length: 14 residues. The ends were cut back, 6 bases at V and 5 bases at J, with 16 bases in the middle. The DNA for the CDR3 is TGTGCCATCAGGGCGGGACAGTTTGGGGAGACCCAGTACTTC. Its protein product is CAIRAGQFGETQYF.

This clonotype has more than one count but fewer than ten. V gene TRBV28 combines with J gene TRBJ1-5; possible D gene TRBD1, 5 bases. V lost 3 bases to trimming and J lost 5 bases, with 14 bases between them. The germline V gene encodes CDR1 MDHEN and CDR2 SYDVKM. The CDR3 loop spans 15 amino acids. The CDR3 protein is CASSLGGSGDQPQHF. The CDR3 DNA reads TGTGCCAGCAGTTTGGGGGGGTCGGGGGATCAGCCCCAGCATTTT.

This clonotype showed up just a few times. The chain uses TRBV29-1 and TRBJ1-2; D not resolved. V lost 2 bases and J lost 3, with 10 bases in between. This CDR3 is 13 amino acids long. The germline V gene encodes CDR1 SQVTM and CDR2 ANQGSEA. CDR3 residues: CSVESVIDYGYTF. The CDR3 DNA reads TGCAGCGTTGAATCGGTCATCGACTATGGCTACACCTTC.

This chain links TRBV24-1 with TRBJ2-7; D gene uncertain. With 4 bases removed from V and 7 bases from J, the gap between germline ends came to 10 bases. The CDR3 spans 12 residues. Looked up from germline, CDR1 is KGHDR and CDR2 is SFDVKD. The DNA for the CDR3 is TGTGCCACCAGTGACTCGCACGGGGAGCAGTACTTC. Translated: CATSDSHGEQYF.

This clonotype was observed many times. The chain carries TRBV7-8 and TRBJ2-3; D call uncertain. Germline CDR1 reads SGHVS; CDR2 reads FQNEAQ. The CDR3 runs to 16 residues. Trimming removed 5 bases at V and 0 bases at J, with 15 bases between. CDR3 coding DNA: TGTGCCAGCAGCCTGAACCGGGCCAAGAGCACAGATACGCAGTATTTT. Translating gives CASSLNRAKSTDTQYF.